Shown below are 15 T cell receptor beta chains from a single sample sequenced in a study of response to subunit inactivated influenza vaccine. TCRdb independently ran MiXCR on the RT-PCR reads; one entry per CDR3 protein. The sample includes approximately 520,000 distinct CDR3 sequences, more than 15% of them seen just once. Sample: CD4+ T cells sorted from PBMCs, taken less than 30 months after vaccination. Source of these receptors: a man in his fifties or sixties who received an inactivated influenza vaccine.

V usage is TRBV7-2 and J usage is TRBJ1-2; 11 nucleotides align to TRBD1. This CDR3 has 14 amino acids. With 4 bases clipped from V and 8 bases from J, the junction kept 6 bases outside the gene matches. CDR1 and CDR2 (germline): SGHTA, FQGNSA. The CDR3 here is CASSYLDRGQGYTF. The CDR3 DNA sequence: TGTGCCAGCAGCTACCTGGACAGGGGGCAGGGCTACACCTTC.

This rearrangement joins TRBV11-2 to TRBJ2-1; the D gene is possibly TRBD1 (5 bases). The CDR3 runs 15 residues. V lost 3 bases to trimming and J lost 7 bases, with 16 bases between them. Germline V lookup: CDR1 SGHAT, CDR2 FQNNGV. The CDR3 DNA follows: TGTGCCAGCAGCTTGGAATTGGCAGGGCGAAATGAGCAGTTCTTC. It yields the protein CASSLELAGRNEQFF.

This chain uses TRBV14 with TRBJ2-1; D is unresolved. The CDR3 covers 16 residues. Between the trimmed V and J ends, which lost 4 bases and 7 bases, there was a span of 20 bases. Germline values: CDR1 SGHDN, CDR2 FVKESK. CDR3 DNA: TGTGCCAGCAGCCCCCAGTCCGGCAGTAGAAGGAATGAGCAGTTCTTC. It is translated as CASSPQSGSRRNEQFF.

This sequence joins TRBV7-2 and TRBJ2-2; TRBD2 agrees at 13 bases. The CDR3 has 19 amino acids. The germline gives CDR1 SGHTA, CDR2 FQGNSA. The V segment lost 0 bases and the J segment 2 bases; nucleotides outside the gene matches: 6. The CDR3 bases are TGTGCCAGCAGCTTAGCCAGACTAGCGGGGGGAACAAACACCGGGGAGCTGTTTTTT. This translates into CASSLARLAGGTNTGELFF. Using reference TRBV7-2 and TRBJ2-2 for the parts outside the CDR3, the full variable domain is GAGVSQSPSNKVTEKGKDVELRCDPISGHTALYWYRQSLGQGLEFLIYFQGNSAPDKSGLPSDRFSAERTGGSVSTLTIQRTQQEDSAVYLCASSLARLAGGTNTGELFFGEGSRLTVL.

The chain combines TRBV13 with TRBJ2-3; D uncertain. CDR1 is PRHDT and CDR2 is FYEKMQ in the germline V gene (reference sequence). This CDR3 is 14 amino acids long. V lost 3 bases and J lost 4, with 11 bases in between. This CDR3 reads CASSLQPSADTQYF. The DNA of the CDR3 is TGTGCCAGCAGCTTGCAACCATCCGCAGATACGCAGTATTTT.

The chain is built from TRBV19 and TRBJ1-4; D unclear. The ends were cut back, 5 bases at V and 1 base at J, with 11 bases in the middle. Germline V gene data show CDR1 as LNHDA and CDR2 as SQIVND (reference sequence). The CDR3 is 15 residues long. DNA of the CDR3: TGTGCCAGTAGTCCGGCAATCGGAACTAATGAAAAACTGTTTTTT. As protein: CASSPAIGTNEKLFF.

This clonotype has a count of ten or more. V gene TRBV30 combines with J gene TRBJ2-3; D is ambiguous. Trimming stripped 1 base from V and 2 bases from J, with 4 bases between. The CDR3 extends over 12 amino acids. Germline loops: CDR1 GTSNPN, CDR2 SVGIG (reference sequence). Here the CDR3 reads CAWSGSTDTQYF. For the CDR3, the DNA is TGTGCCTGGAGTGGATCCACAGATACGCAGTATTTT. Variable domain in full (rest from reference TRBV30 and TRBJ2-3): SQTIHQWPATLVQPVGSPLSLECTVEGTSNPNLYWYRQAAGRGLQLLFYSVGIGQISSEVPQNLSASRPQDRQFILSSKKLLLSDSGFYLCAWSGSTDTQYFGPGTRLTVL.

The chain combines TRBV4-3 with TRBJ2-2; 9 positions match TRBD2. Trimming took 1 base from V and 6 from J; bases not matched to a gene: 6. Germline CDR1 is LGHNA and CDR2 is YSLEER. This CDR3 is built from 16 residues. The CDR3: CASSQGRLAGAGELFF. The CDR3, as DNA: TGCGCCAGCAGCCAAGGTCGATTAGCGGGAGCCGGGGAGCTGTTTTTT.

This chain joins TRBV12-3 or TRBV12-4 and TRBJ2-1, with D unresolved. CDR3 length: 14 amino acids. The V end lost 2 bases, the J end lost 5 bases, and 10 bases lay between the germline ends. The CDR3 nucleotides are TGTGCCAGCAGTTTATTCGGCAGTGACAATGAGCAGTTCTTC. Amino acid sequence: CASSLFGSDNEQFF.

The chain has TRBV2 and TRBJ2-6; D remains unclear. CDR1 is SNHLY, CDR2 FYNNEI, per germline. Trimming removed 7 bases at V and 1 base at J, with 8 bases between. The CDR3 runs to 14 residues. DNA of the CDR3: TGTGCCAGCATGCCGATTTCTGGGGCCAACGTCCTGACTTTC. This codes for CASMPISGANVLTF.

Only a few counts were recorded for this clonotype. CDR3: CASSQGSGTPHQPQHF. In nucleotides, the CDR3 is TGTGCCAGCAGCCAAGGTAGTGGGACACCTCATCAGCCCCAGCATTTT. The V call is TRBV3-1, the J call TRBJ1-5, with D tentatively TRBD1 (6 bases). Trimming shortened V by 1 base and J by 5 bases, and 15 bases separated the two germline ends. There are 16 residues in the CDR3. Per the germline V gene, CDR1 is LGHDT and CDR2 is YNNKEL (reference sequence). The full variable domain, in which reference TRBV3-1 and TRBJ1-5 provide the parts outside the CDR3, is DTAVSQTPKYLVTQMGNDKSIKCEQNLGHDTMYWYKQDSKKFLKIMFSYNNKELIINETVPNRFSPKSPDKAHLNLHINSLELGDSAVYFCASSQGSGTPHQPQHFGDGTRLSIL.

This clonotype was detected only a few times. V usage is TRBV6-1 and J usage is TRBJ2-2, with D possibly matching TRBD2 (6 bases). V was cut by 5 bases and J by 5 bases, with 15 bases left in between. Looked up from germline, CDR1 is MNHNS and CDR2 is SASEGT. The CDR3 length is 15 residues. The CDR3 spells CASSRNSGETGELFF. The CDR3 coding sequence is TGTGCCAGCAGTCGTAATAGCGGAGAAACCGGGGAGCTGTTTTTT.

The rearrangement links TRBV6-1 to TRBJ1-2; 7 bases map to TRBD1. Germline V gene data show CDR1 as MNHNS and CDR2 as SASEGT. CDR3 length: 15 residues. V shed 1 base and J 1 base; nucleotides not matched to a gene: 3. CDR3 DNA: TGTGCCAGCAGTGAAGAGGGACAGTTTAACTATGGCTACACCTTC. Its translation: CASSEEGQFNYGYTF.

The V and J genes are TRBV5-1 and TRBJ2-4, with a possible D match to TRBD2 (5 bases). Germline V lookup: CDR1 SGHRS, CDR2 YFSETQ. CDR3 length equals 19 residues. The V and J ends lost 3 bases and 0 bases respectively, with 22 bases between them. The CDR3 DNA follows: TGCGCCAGCAGCTCCCTCGGGGTTTCGGTCCCCTTAGCCAAAAACATTCAGTACTTC. It yields the protein CASSSLGVSVPLAKNIQYF.

V is TRBV19 and J is TRBJ2-3; a weak D match, TRBD1 (5 bases). V gave up 4 bases and J gave up 8 bases, with 10 bases separating them. The CDR3 is made up of 12 amino acids. The germline gives CDR1 LNHDA, CDR2 SQIVND (reference sequence). The CDR3 DNA reads as TGTGCCAGTAGTACTGACAGCAGTACGCAGTATTTT. It is translated as CASSTDSSTQYF.